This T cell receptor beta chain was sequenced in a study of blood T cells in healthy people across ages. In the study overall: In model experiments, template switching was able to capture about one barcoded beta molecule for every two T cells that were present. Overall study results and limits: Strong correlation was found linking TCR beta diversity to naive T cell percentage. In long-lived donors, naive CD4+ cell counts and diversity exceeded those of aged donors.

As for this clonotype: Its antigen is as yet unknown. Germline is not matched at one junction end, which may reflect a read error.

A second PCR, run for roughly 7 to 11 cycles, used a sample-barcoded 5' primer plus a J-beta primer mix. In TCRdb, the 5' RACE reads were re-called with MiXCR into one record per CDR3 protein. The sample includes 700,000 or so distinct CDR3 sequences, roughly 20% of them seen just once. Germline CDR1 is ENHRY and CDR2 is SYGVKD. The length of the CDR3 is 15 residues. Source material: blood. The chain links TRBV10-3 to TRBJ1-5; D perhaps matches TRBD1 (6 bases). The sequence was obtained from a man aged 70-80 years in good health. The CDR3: CAISESGRGQGSQHF. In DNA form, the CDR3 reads TGCGCCATCAGTGAGTCGGGCAGGGGACAAGGGTCCCAGCATTTT.